This is a list of T cell receptor beta chains from one sample in a study of graft-versus-host responses after intestinal transplantation. These TCRs' antigens remain unknown. Using immunoSEQ multiplex PCR, the repertoire was profiled, and TCRdb retains in-frame clones only, with some absent. The data show around 95,000 clones, more than 75% seen once. Sequenced material: unstimulated CD4+ T cells sorted from spleen or lymph node cells, taken before transplant. The receptors originated from a human donor who was the organ donor for an intestinal transplant. Both conserved end residues are part of each CDR3. A D gene is named only where the DNA matches it firmly. Expanded clones get a size class; other rows say once, few or many, or leave the size out.

-	TRBD2	TRBV5-4	TRBJ2-1	TGTGCCAGCAGCTGGGGGGGGTTTAGTGATGAGCAGTTCTTC	CASSWGGFSDEQFF
-	-	TRBV6-5	TRBJ2-2	TGTGCCAGCACTTACAGCTACGCGAACACCGGGGAGCTGTTTTTT	CASTYSYANTGELFF
-	-	TRBV27	TRBJ2-1	TGTGCCAGCAGTTCCCCCACTGAGGTACCCTACAATGAGCAGTTCTTC	CASSSPTEVPYNEQFF
-	-	TRBV27	TRBJ1-1	TGTGCCAGCAGTTGGCAGGGCCGGCTCATCCCCACTGAAGCTTTCTTT	CASSWQGRLIPTEAFF
-	TRBD1	TRBV30	TRBJ1-1	TGTGCCTGGACAGGGGGAGGGAGCACTGAAGCTTTCTTT	CAWTGGGSTEAFF
-	-	TRBV5-1	TRBJ2-2	TGCGCCAGCAGGGGGCGCGGGAACACCGGGGAGCTGTTTTTT	CASRGRGNTGELFF
once	-	TRBV5-4	TRBJ1-6	TGTGCCAGCAGCTTGGAGGCACAGGTGAATTCACCCCTCCACTTT	CASSLEAQVNSPLHF
few	-	TRBV5-4	TRBJ1-1	TGTGCCAGCAGATTCCCGGGCCCCGATTTCTTT	CASRFPGPDFF
-	-	TRBV9	TRBJ2-7	TGTGCCGGTACCTCCTACGACTCCTACGAGCAGTACTTC	CAGTSYDSYEQYF
-	-	TRBV25-1	TRBJ1-2	TGTGCCGTTGGCCGGGGACGGGGGGAGGGCTATGGCTACACCTTC	CAVGRGRGEGYGYTF
-	-	TRBV10-3	TRBJ1-2	TGTGCCATCAGTGGGGCGGAGTTCGAAGGCTACACCTTC	CAISGAEFEGYTF
-	-	TRBV5-1	TRBJ1-1	TGCGCCAGCAGCTTGGCTTACGGGGACACTGAAGCTTTCTTT	CASSLAYGDTEAFF
once	TRBD1	TRBV19	TRBJ2-3	TGTGCCAGTAGTATCGGGACAGGGACAGATACGCAGTATTTT	CASSIGTGTDTQYF
-	-	TRBV7-8	TRBJ1-5	TGTGCCAGCAGCTTAGCGTATAGCAATCAGCCCCAGCATTTT	CASSLAYSNQPQHF
-	-	TRBV28	TRBJ2-7	TGTGCCAGCCGGTTGGGGTCACCCGTCTACGAGCAGTACTTC	CASRLGSPVYEQYF
-	-	TRBV30	TRBJ2-7	TGTGCCTGGACTCGGGACAAATACGAGCAGTACTTC	CAWTRDKYEQYF
-	-	TRBV2	TRBJ2-7	TGTGCCAGCAGTGAAACTTGGTTTCGGGACTTCCAGTACTTC	CASSETWFRDFQYF
-	TRBD2	TRBV10-2	TRBJ2-1	TGCGCCAGCAGTGAGAGGACTAGCGGGGCTATATACAATGAGCAGTTCTTC	CASSERTSGAIYNEQFF
-	TRBD1	TRBV6-5	TRBJ2-5	TGTGCCAGCAGTTACTCCGCAGGGGGCACGGAGACCCAGTACTTC	CASSYSAGGTETQYF
few	-	TRBV9	TRBJ2-6	TGTGCCAGCAGCGTAGAAAGGAGCTCTGGGGCCAACGTCCTGACTTTC	CASSVERSSGANVLTF
-	-	TRBV18	TRBJ1-1	TGTGCCAGCTCACCCCAGGACACTGAAGCTTTCTTT	CASSPQDTEAFF
once	-	TRBV28	TRBJ1-6	TGTGCCAGCAGTCCCCGGAGTGGGGGGGGTACCTCACCCCTCCACTTT	CASSPRSGGGTSPLHF
-	-	TRBV7-2	TRBJ2-7	TGTGCCAGCAGCTTAGATAGCTTGGGGAGCTCCTACGAGCAGTACTTC	CASSLDSLGSSYEQYF
-	-	TRBV11-2	TRBJ1-1	TGTGCCAGCAGCTTACGGCGGGGCGTCGTACCTGAAGCTTTCTTT	CASSLRRGVVPEAFF
few	TRBD1	TRBV6-1	TRBJ1-2	TGTGCCAGCAGTCCAGGGGGAGGCTATGGCTACACCTTC	CASSPGGGYGYTF
-	-	TRBV5-1	TRBJ1-1	TGCGCCAGCAAGAGTGAGCCGATGAACACTGAAGCTTTCTTT	CASKSEPMNTEAFF
once	TRBD1	TRBV30	TRBJ1-2	TGTGCCTGGATAGGGGGCAGCTATGGCTACACCTTC	CAWIGGSYGYTF
-	-	TRBV10-3	TRBJ2-3	TGTGCCATCAGTGAGTCGGGGGCAGATACGCAGTATTTT	CAISESGADTQYF
-	-	TRBV28	TRBJ2-3	TGTGCCAGCAGTCCAAAAAATCCTAAGAGAGGTTCGACAGATACGCAGTATTTT	CASSPKNPKRGSTDTQYF
few	-	TRBV6-6	TRBJ1-6	TGTGCCAGCAGTTATTCGGGGGGGAATTCACCCCTCCACTTT	CASSYSGGNSPLHF
once	-	TRBV6-6	TRBJ1-2	TGTGCCAGCAGTTACTCGGCAGGGAATGGCTACACCTTC	CASSYSAGNGYTF
-	-	TRBV29-1	TRBJ2-1	TGCAGCTCCCGTGTGAGCGGACACAATGAGCAGTTCTTC	CSSRVSGHNEQFF
few	-	TRBV28	TRBJ1-5	TGTGCCAGCAGTTTATACGCCCAGGGTCAGCCCCAGCATTTT	CASSLYAQGQPQHF
-	TRBD1	TRBV5-6	TRBJ2-3	TGTGCCAGCAGCGGCACCTTACAGGGGGCTTGGGATACGCAGTATTTT	CASSGTLQGAWDTQYF
-	TRBD1	TRBV10-2	TRBJ1-1	TGCGCCAGCAGTGTACGACAGGGTCTGAACACTGAAGCTTTCTTT	CASSVRQGLNTEAFF
-	-	TRBV4-2	TRBJ1-5	TGTGCCAGCAGCCAAGGGGCCTCTCTTGGTCAGCCCCAGCATTTT	CASSQGASLGQPQHF
-	TRBD1	TRBV27	TRBJ1-1	TGTGCCAGCAGTCAAATGACAGGGAGAGCTTTCTTT	CASSQMTGRAFF
-	TRBD1	TRBV4-1	TRBJ1-3	TGCGCCAGCAGCCAAGGCTCCGGGACAGATCCTGGAAACACCATATATTTT	CASSQGSGTDPGNTIYF
-	-	TRBV6-5	TRBJ2-2	TGTGCCAGCAGTTACTCGCGTACAGTCAACACCGGGGAGCTGTTTTTT	CASSYSRTVNTGELFF
-	TRBD1	TRBV30	TRBJ1-6	TGTGCCTGGAGGAGCACCGGGACAGGGCTTAATTCACCCCTCCACTTT	CAWRSTGTGLNSPLHF
-	-	TRBV28	TRBJ2-3	TGTGCCAGCGGACGGGGGCGTCGAGATACGCAGTATTTT	CASGRGRRDTQYF
-	TRBD1	TRBV10-3	TRBJ2-7	TGTGCCATCAGTGAAGGGACAGGGGGCTACGAGCAGTACTTC	CAISEGTGGYEQYF
-	-	TRBV28	TRBJ2-7	TGTGCCAGCAGTTCCTCGGGACTCCCCCTTTACGAGCAGTACTTC	CASSSSGLPLYEQYF
-	TRBD2	TRBV4-1	TRBJ2-2	TGCGCCAGCAGCCGAGAGACTAGCGGGGGTCCAACCGGGGAGCTGTTTTTT	CASSRETSGGPTGELFF
-	TRBD1	TRBV30	TRBJ2-5	TGTGCCTGGACGGGGGACAGGTACCAAGAGACCCAGTACTTC	CAWTGDRYQETQYF
-	-	TRBV7-9	TRBJ2-7	TGTGCCAGCAGTTTAGGGGGGTTAATCTACGAGCAGTACTTC	CASSLGGLIYEQYF
-	TRBD2	TRBV10-3	TRBJ2-1	TGTGCCATCAGTGGACAAAGCGGGGGGGCCTACAATGAGCAGTTCTTC	CAISGQSGGAYNEQFF
-	-	TRBV5-4	TRBJ1-2	TGTGCCAGCAGCTTGGAAAAAAGGCCGCCTTATGGCTACACCTTC	CASSLEKRPPYGYTF
-	-	TRBV11-2	TRBJ1-3	TGTGCCAGCAGCCTAGGACCAGGGACCTCTGGAAACACCATATATTTT	CASSLGPGTSGNTIYF
few	-	TRBV6-1	TRBJ1-5	TGTGCCAGCAGTGAACAGGTAAATCAGCCCCAGCATTTT	CASSEQVNQPQHF
-	-	TRBV6-1	TRBJ2-7	TGTGCCAGCAGTGATTCGGACACGGGCCGCCCCATTTACTTC	CASSDSDTGRPIYF
once	-	TRBV7-8	TRBJ2-7	TGTGCCAGCTATCCCGGGACGGGTAATCCCTACGAGCAGTACTTC	CASYPGTGNPYEQYF
-	TRBD1	TRBV6-5	TRBJ1-2	TGTGCCAGCAGTTCCAACCGGGACAGCAACAATGGCTACACCTTC	CASSSNRDSNNGYTF
once	-	TRBV5-6	TRBJ1-5	TGTGCCAGCAGCTTGGAGGGACGCTTCAATCAGCCCCAGCATTTT	CASSLEGRFNQPQHF
once	TRBD2	TRBV9	TRBJ2-3	TGTGCCAGCAGCACCTTTAGCGGGCCCACAGATACGCAGTATTTT	CASSTFSGPTDTQYF
-	TRBD1	TRBV28	TRBJ2-7	TGTGCCAGCGGTTACGACAGGGACGAGCAGTACTTC	CASGYDRDEQYF
-	-	TRBV19	TRBJ1-1	TGTGCCAGTAGTATAGGAGGGATGAACACTGAAGCTTTCTTT	CASSIGGMNTEAFF
-	TRBD1	TRBV7-9	TRBJ1-2	TGTGCCAGCAGCTCCTCCGGGACAGGGAATGGCTACACCTTC	CASSSSGTGNGYTF
-	-	TRBV27	TRBJ2-1	TGTGCCAGCAGTTTGTTTCGGGGGAGATACAATGAGCAGTTCTTC	CASSLFRGRYNEQFF